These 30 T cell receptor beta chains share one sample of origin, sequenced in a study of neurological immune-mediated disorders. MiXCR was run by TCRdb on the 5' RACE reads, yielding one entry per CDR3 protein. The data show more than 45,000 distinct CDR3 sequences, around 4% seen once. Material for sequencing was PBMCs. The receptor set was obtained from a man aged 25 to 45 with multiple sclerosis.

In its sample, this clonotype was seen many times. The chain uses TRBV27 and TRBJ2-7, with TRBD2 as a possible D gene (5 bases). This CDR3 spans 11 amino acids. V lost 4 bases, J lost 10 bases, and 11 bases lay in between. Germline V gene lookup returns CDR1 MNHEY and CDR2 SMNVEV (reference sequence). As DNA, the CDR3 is TGTGCCAGCAGTTATGGACTTCGCCAGTACTTC. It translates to CASSYGLRQYF.

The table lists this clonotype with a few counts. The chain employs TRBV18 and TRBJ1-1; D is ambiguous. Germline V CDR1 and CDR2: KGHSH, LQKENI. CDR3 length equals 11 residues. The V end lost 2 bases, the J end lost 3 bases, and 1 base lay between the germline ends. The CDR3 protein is CASSPDTEAFF. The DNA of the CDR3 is TGTGCCAGCTCACCAGACACTGAAGCTTTCTTT.

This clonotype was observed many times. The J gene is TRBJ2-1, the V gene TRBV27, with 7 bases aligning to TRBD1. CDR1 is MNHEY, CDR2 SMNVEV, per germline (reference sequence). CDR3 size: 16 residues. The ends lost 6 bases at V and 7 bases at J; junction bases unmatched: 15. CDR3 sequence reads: CASSRDRQGKSNEQFF. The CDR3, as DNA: TGTGCCAGCAGCCGTGACCGACAGGGTAAATCGAATGAGCAGTTCTTC.

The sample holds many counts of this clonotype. CDR3 amino acids: CASSFSSGRASNEQFF. In DNA form, the CDR3 reads TGTGCCAGCAGTTTCTCCTCCGGGAGGGCCAGTAATGAGCAGTTCTTC. This chain joins TRBV28 and TRBJ2-1; the match to TRBD2 covers 8 bases. The germline V gene has CDR1 MDHEN and CDR2 SYDVKM. V shed 3 bases, J shed 7 bases, and the junction held 11 bases outside the gene matches. CDR3 size: 16 residues.

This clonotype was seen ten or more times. CDR3 sequence (DNA): TGCAGTGCTAGATGGGACTCCTACGAGCAGTACTTC. Its protein product is CSARWDSYEQYF. The chain uses TRBV20-1 and TRBJ2-7; D is unclear. Trimming pared 2 bases from V and 0 bases from J, leaving 5 bases between. Germline-derived CDR1 and CDR2 are DFQATT and SNEGSKA (reference sequence). This CDR3 has 12 amino acids.

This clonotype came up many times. The CDR3 reads CASGWGLGPGEAFF. DNA for the CDR3: TGTGCCAGCGGTTGGGGTCTGGGACCCGGTGAAGCTTTCTTT. This chain uses TRBV5-6 with TRBJ1-1, with D perhaps TRBD1 (5 bases). V dropped 7 bases and J dropped 7 bases, with 20 bases sitting between them. Germline-derived CDR1 and CDR2 are SGHDT and YYEEEE. The CDR3 consists of 14 residues.

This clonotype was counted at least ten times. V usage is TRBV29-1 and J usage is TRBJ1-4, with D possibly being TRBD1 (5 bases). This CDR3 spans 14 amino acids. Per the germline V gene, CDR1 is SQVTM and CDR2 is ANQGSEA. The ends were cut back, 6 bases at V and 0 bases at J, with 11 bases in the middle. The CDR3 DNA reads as TGCAGCGTCGCCGGGGCCGCAACTAATGAAAAACTGTTTTTT. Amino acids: CSVAGAATNEKLFF.

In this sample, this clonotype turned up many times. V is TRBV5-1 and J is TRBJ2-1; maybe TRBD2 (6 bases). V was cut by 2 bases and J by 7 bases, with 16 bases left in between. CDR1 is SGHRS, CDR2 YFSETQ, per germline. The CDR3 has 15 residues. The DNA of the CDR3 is TGCGCCAGCAGCTTATTTAGCGGCCTCCTAAATGAGCAGTTCTTC. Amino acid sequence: CASSLFSGLLNEQFF.

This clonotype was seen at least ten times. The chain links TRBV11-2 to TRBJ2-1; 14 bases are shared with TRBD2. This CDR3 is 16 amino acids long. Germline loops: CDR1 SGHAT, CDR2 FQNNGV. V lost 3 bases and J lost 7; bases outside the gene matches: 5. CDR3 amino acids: CASSFEGTSGRNEQFF. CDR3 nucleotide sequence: TGTGCCAGCAGCTTCGAAGGGACTAGCGGGAGAAATGAGCAGTTCTTC.

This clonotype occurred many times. The DNA for the CDR3 is TGTGCCAGCAGCGTCAACAGGGGAGTGGGCACCGGGGAGCTGTTTTTT. As protein: CASSVNRGVGTGELFF. This rearrangement joins TRBV9 to TRBJ2-2; 7 bases align to TRBD1. V lost 2 bases and J lost 4; bases outside the gene matches: 8. In germline, CDR1 is SGDLS, CDR2 YYNGEE. This CDR3 contains 16 residues.

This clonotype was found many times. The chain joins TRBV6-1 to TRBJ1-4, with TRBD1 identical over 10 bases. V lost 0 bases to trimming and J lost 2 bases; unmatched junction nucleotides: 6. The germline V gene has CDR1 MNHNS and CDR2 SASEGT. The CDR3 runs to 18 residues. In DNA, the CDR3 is TGTGCCAGCAGTGAAGCGCTTCGGGGACAGGGGACTAATGAAAAACTGTTTTTT. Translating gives CASSEALRGQGTNEKLFF.

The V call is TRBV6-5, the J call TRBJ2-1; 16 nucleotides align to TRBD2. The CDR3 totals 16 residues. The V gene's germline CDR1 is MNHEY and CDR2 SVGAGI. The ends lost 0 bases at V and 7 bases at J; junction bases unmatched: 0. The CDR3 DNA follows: TGTGCCAGCAGTTACTCGGGACTAGCGGGGGGGAATGAGCAGTTCTTC. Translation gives CASSYSGLAGGNEQFF.

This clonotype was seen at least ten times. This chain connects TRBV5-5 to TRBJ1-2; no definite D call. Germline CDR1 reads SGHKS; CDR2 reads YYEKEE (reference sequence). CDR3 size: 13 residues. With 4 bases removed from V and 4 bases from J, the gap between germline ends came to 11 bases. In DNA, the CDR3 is TGTGCCAGCAGCGCCATCGTGGTCTATGGCTACACCTTC. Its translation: CASSAIVVYGYTF.

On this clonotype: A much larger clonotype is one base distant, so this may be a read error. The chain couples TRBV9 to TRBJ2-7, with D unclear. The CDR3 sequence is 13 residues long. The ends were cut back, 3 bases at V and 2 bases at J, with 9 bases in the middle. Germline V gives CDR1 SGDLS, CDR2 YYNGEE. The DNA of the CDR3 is TGTGCCAGCAGCGGGGAAACCACCTACGAGCAGTACTTC. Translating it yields CASSGETTYEQYF.

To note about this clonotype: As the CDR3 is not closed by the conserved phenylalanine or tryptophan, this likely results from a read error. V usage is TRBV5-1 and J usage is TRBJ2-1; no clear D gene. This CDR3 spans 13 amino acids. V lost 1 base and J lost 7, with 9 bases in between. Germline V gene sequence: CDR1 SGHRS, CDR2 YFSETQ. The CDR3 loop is CASSLLVGNEQFC. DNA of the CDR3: TGCGCCAGCAGCTTGTTAGTCGGGAATGAGCAGTTCTGC.

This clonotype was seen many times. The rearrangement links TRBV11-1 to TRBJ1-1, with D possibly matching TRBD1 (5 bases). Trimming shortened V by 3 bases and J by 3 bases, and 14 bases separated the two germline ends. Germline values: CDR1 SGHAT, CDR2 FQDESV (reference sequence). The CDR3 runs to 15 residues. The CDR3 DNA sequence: TGTGCCAGCAGCTTTTTCCGGGACGGGGACACTGAAGCTTTCTTT. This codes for CASSFFRDGDTEAFF. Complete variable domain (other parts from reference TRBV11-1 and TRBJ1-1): EAEVAQSPRYKITEKSQAVAFWCDPISGHATLYWYRQILGQGPELLVQFQDESVVDDSQLPKDRFSAERLKGVDSTLKIQPAELGDSAMYLCASSFFRDGDTEAFFGQGTRLTVV.

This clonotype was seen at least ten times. The CDR3 protein is CASSRGPTYTEAFF. CDR3 nucleotides: TGTGCCAGCAGTAGGGGCCCTACCTACACTGAAGCTTTCTTT. The genes are TRBV28 and TRBJ1-1; D is possibly TRBD1 (5 bases). The CDR3 runs 14 residues. V lost 5 bases and J 3 bases, leaving 13 bases between the germline ends. The V gene's germline CDR1 is MDHEN and CDR2 SYDVKM.

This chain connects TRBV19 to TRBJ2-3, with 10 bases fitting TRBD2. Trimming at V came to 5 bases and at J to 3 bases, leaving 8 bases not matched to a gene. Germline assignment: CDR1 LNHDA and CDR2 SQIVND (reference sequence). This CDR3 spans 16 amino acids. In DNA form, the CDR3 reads TGTGCCAGTAGTGTTCTACCGGGACTAGCGACAGATACGCAGTATTTT. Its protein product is CASSVLPGLATDTQYF.

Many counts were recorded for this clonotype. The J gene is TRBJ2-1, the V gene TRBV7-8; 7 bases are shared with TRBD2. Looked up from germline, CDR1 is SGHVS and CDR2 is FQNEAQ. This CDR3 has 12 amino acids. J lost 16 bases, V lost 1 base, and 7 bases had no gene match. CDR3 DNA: TGTGCCAGCAGCTTAGTGGCGGGAGCAGGCTTCTTC. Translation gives CASSLVAGAGFF.

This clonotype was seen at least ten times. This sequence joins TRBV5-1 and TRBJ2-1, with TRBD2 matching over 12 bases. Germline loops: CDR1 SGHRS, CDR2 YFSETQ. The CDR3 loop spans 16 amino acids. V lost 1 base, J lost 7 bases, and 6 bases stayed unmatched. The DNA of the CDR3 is TGCGCCAGCAGCTTGACAACTAGCGGGGGGTTAAATGAGCAGTTCTTC. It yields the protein CASSLTTSGGLNEQFF. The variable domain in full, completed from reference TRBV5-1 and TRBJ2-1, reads KAGVTQTPRYLIKTRGQQVTLSCSPISGHRSVSWYQQTPGQGLQFLFEYFSETQRNKGNFPGRFSGRQFSNSRSEMNVSTLELGDSALYLCASSLTTSGGLNEQFFGPGTRLTVL.

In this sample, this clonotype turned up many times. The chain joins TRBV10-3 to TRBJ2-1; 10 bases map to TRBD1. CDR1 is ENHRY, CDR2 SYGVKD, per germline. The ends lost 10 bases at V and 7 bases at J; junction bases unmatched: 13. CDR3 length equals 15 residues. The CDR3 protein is CATRRGTGESNEQFF. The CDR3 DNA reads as TGTGCCACCAGAAGGGGGACAGGGGAGTCAAATGAGCAGTTCTTC.

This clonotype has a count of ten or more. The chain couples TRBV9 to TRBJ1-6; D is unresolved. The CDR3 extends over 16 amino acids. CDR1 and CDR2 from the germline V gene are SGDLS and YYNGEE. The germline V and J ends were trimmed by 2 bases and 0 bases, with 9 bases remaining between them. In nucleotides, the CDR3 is TGTGCCAGCAGCGTCGGGTCCAGCTCCTATAATTCACCCCTCCACTTT. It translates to CASSVGSSSYNSPLHF.

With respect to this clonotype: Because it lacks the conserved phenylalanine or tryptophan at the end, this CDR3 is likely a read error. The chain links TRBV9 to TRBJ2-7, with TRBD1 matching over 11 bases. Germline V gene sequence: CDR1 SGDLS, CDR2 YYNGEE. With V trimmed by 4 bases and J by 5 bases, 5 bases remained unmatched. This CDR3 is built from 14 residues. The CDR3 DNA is TGTGCCAGCAGCTTCCGGGACAGGGGGAACGAGCAGTACAAC. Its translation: CASSFRDRGNEQYN.

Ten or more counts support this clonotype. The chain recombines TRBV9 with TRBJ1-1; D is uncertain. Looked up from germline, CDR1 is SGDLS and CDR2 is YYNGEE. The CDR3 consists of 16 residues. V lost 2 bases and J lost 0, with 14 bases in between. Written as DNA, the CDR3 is TGTGCCAGCAGCGTCCCGGCGGGCAGATTGAACACTGAAGCTTTCTTT. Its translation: CASSVPAGRLNTEAFF.

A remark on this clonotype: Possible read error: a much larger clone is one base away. The CDR3 here is CASSRRMGVDQPQNF. The CDR3 nucleotides read TGTGCCAGCAGCCGTCGAATGGGGGTTGATCAGCCCCAGAATTTT. This sequence joins TRBV3-1 and TRBJ1-5; tentative D call: TRBD1 (5 bases). In germline, CDR1 is LGHDT, CDR2 YNNKEL (reference sequence). The length of the CDR3 is 15 residues.

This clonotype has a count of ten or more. The CDR3 reads CASSFFSGGLGDTQYF. The CDR3 bases are TGTGCCAGCAGCTTTTTTAGCGGGGGCCTGGGAGATACGCAGTATTTT. The V call is TRBV7-2, the J call TRBJ2-3; 9 positions match TRBD2. CDR1 SGHTA and CDR2 FQGNSA come from the germline V gene. Germline trimming cut 3 bases from V and 5 bases from J; bases unmatched to any gene: 9. The CDR3 has 16 amino acids.

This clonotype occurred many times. CDR3 sequence (DNA): TGTGCCAGCAGCTTGTTCAGGGAGGGAGGTCAGCCCCAGCATTTT. It codes for CASSLFREGGQPQHF. The chain is built from TRBV5-6 and TRBJ1-5, with D tentatively TRBD1 (5 bases). Trimming took 1 base from V and 6 from J, leaving 14 bases between them. This CDR3 contains 15 residues. Looked up from germline, CDR1 is SGHDT and CDR2 is YYEEEE.

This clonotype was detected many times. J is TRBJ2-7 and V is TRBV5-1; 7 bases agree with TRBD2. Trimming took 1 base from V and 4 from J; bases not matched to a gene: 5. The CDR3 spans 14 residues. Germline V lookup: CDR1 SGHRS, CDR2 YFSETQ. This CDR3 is CASSLSSGRYEQYF. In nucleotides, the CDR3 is TGCGCCAGCAGCTTGTCTAGCGGACGGTACGAGCAGTACTTC. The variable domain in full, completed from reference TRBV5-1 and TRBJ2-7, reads KAGVTQTPRYLIKTRGQQVTLSCSPISGHRSVSWYQQTPGQGLQFLFEYFSETQRNKGNFPGRFSGRQFSNSRSEMNVSTLELGDSALYLCASSLSSGRYEQYFGPGTRLTVT.

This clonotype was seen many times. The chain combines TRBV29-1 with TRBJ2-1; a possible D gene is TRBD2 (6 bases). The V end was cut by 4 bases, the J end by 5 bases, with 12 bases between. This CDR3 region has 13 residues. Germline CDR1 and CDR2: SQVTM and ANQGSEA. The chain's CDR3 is CSVVLAVNNEQFF. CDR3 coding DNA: TGCAGCGTTGTCTTAGCGGTGAACAATGAGCAGTTCTTC.

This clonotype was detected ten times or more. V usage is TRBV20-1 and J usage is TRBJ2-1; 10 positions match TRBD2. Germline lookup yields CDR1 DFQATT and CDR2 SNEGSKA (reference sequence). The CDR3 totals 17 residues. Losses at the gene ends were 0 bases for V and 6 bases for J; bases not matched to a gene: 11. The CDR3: CSARDSGRLGLINEQFF. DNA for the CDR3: TGCAGTGCTAGAGATAGCGGGAGGCTAGGTCTTATCAATGAGCAGTTCTTC.